This T cell receptor (beta chain) was captured by sequencing in a study of blood T cell repertoires in COVID-19. Study summary: Both acute and convalescent COVID-19 samples were obtained from the United States, Italy and Spain. The analysed material was cDNA or gDNA that came from T cells, B-cell-depleted T cells, or PBMCs.

Original data processing: Estimation of nucleated cell counts was performed using reference gene primer amplification. Generated by immunoSEQ multiplex PCR, the TCRdb table keeps only in-frame clones and is missing some. That table is the source of V, J and clone size, and D and trimming were worked out from the DNA. This sample has about 170,000 clones; about 85% occur once, and the top ten carry 6.5% to 7.5%. The CDR3 runs to 16 residues. V lost 6 bases and J lost 2, with 14 bases in between. Per germline, CDR1 PRHDT and CDR2 FYEKMQ (reference sequence). During active infection, Seattle patients enrolled and were then monitored through disease.

V and J are TRBV13 and TRBJ1-6, with D maybe TRBD1 (5 bases). The sample comprised peripheral blood. The source is an elderly man with COVID-19, enrolled during active disease. CDR3: CASRELGEAYNSPLHF. In DNA, the CDR3 is TGTGCCAGCAGGGAGTTAGGGGAGGCCTATAATTCACCCCTCCACTTT.